This passage covers 26 T cell receptor beta chains from one sample sequenced in a study of Ad26.COV2.S vaccination and SARS-CoV-2 variants. Clones were read by immunoSEQ multiplex PCR, and TCRdb kept only the in-frame ones, dropping some. This sample has around 420,000 clones, with 88% found just once. Treatment denoted: 15 to 20 received Ad26.COV2.S at low or high dose, single or two shots; 5 received placebo; per-sample allocation not given. Sample collection was performed on day 63 after the first vaccine or placebo injection. This specimen consisted of peripheral blood, obtained in a trial of Ad26.COV2.S vaccine versus placebo. The receptors come from a person aged 18-60 years who received the Ad26.COV2.S COVID-19 vaccine or a placebo.

The sample holds a few counts of this clone. V is TRBV5-1 and J is TRBJ1-2; tentative D call: TRBD1 (6 bases). V lost 0 bases and J lost 4, with 10 bases in between. CDR1 is SGHRS and CDR2 is YFSETQ in the germline V gene. CDR3 length equals 14 residues. CDR3 residues: CASSLVGGTYGYTF. The CDR3 DNA follows: TGCGCCAGCAGCTTGGTGGGGGGCACCTATGGCTACACCTTC.

This chain joins TRBV29-1 and TRBJ1-1; no clear D. V gave up 7 bases and J gave up 0 bases, with 12 bases separating them. Germline CDR1 SQVTM, CDR2 ANQGSEA. This CDR3 spans 13 amino acids. CDR3 in DNA: TGCAGCGCCTTGACAAATCTGAACACTGAAGCTTTCTTT. It encodes CSALTNLNTEAFF.

In its sample, this clone was seen once. The chain uses TRBV28 and TRBJ2-1, with D unresolved. The CDR3 consists of 13 residues. Looked up from germline, CDR1 is MDHEN and CDR2 is SYDVKM. V lost 4 bases, J lost 2 bases, and 6 bases lay in between. The CDR3 region has the DNA TGTGCCAGCAGTTCCCCTCCCTACAATGAGCAGTTCTTC. Residues: CASSSPPYNEQFF.

The rearrangement joins TRBV5-1 to TRBJ2-7; D may be TRBD1 or TRBD2 (5 bases each). Trimming stripped 4 bases from V and 4 bases from J, with 21 bases between. CDR3 size: 16 residues. CDR1 and CDR2 (germline): SGHRS, YFSETQ. Here the CDR3 reads CASSPTGTPGVYEQYF. CDR3 sequence (DNA): TGCGCCAGCAGCCCGACCGGGACCCCCGGGGTTTACGAGCAGTACTTC.

The rearrangement links TRBV5-6 to TRBJ1-5; D unclear. There are 13 residues in the CDR3. V was trimmed by 0 bases and J by 4 bases, leaving 5 bases between them. Germline V gene data show CDR1 as SGHDT and CDR2 as YYEEEE. CDR3 sequence (DNA): TGTGCCAGCAGCTTGGGCAAAAATCAGCCCCAGCATTTT. This translates into CASSLGKNQPQHF.

The rearrangement links TRBV5-6 to TRBJ2-7, with D possibly being TRBD2 (5 bases). The CDR3 covers 15 residues. Germline CDR1 is SGHDT and CDR2 is YYEEEE. V gave up 0 bases and J gave up 2 bases, with 12 bases separating them. The CDR3 coding sequence is TGTGCCAGCAGCTTGGAAGAGAGGGCCCCCTACGAGCAGTACTTC. Protein: CASSLEERAPYEQYF.

To note about this clone: This specimen includes other DNA sequences encoding the same CDR3. This chain links TRBV27 with TRBJ2-1; a weak D match, TRBD1 (6 bases). This CDR3 is built from 13 residues. Per the germline V gene, CDR1 is MNHEY and CDR2 is SMNVEV (reference sequence). V gave up 2 bases and J gave up 4 bases, with 6 bases separating them. CDR3 residues: CASSLQGYNEQFF. CDR3 DNA: TGTGCCAGCAGTTTACAGGGGTACAATGAGCAGTTCTTC.

This chain uses TRBV7-2 with TRBJ1-5, with D maybe TRBD1 (5 bases). Trimming left V 2 bases short and J 3 bases short, with 17 bases between. This CDR3 region has 17 residues. Germline V gene sequence: CDR1 SGHTA, CDR2 FQGNSA. The CDR3 bases are TGTGCCAGCAGCTTACGGGGGAGGGGTCAGGACAATCAGCCCCAGCATTTT. Protein sequence: CASSLRGRGQDNQPQHF.

This clone appeared a few times. The chain links TRBV9 to TRBJ1-2; a possible D gene is TRBD1 (5 bases). The V and J ends lost 0 bases and 8 bases respectively, with 11 bases between them. The CDR3 is made up of 13 amino acids. Germline CDR1 is SGDLS and CDR2 is YYNGEE. The CDR3 protein is CASSVVSGDGYTF. The CDR3 DNA follows: TGTGCCAGCAGCGTAGTATCCGGGGACGGCTACACCTTC.

The chain combines TRBV12-1 with TRBJ1-2. TRBV12-1 is described as a pseudogene. The CDR3 is made up of 13 amino acids. In DNA, the CDR3 is TGTGCCAGCAGCCGACGGGGCCCGTATGGCTACACCTTC. Its translation: CASSRRGPYGYTF.

This sequence joins TRBV19 and TRBJ1-1; D possibly corresponds to TRBD1 (5 bases). V dropped 1 base and J dropped 1 base, with 10 bases sitting between them. CDR1 and CDR2 (germline): LNHDA, SQIVND (reference sequence). The CDR3 totals 15 residues. The CDR3 region is CASSIAGTANTEAFF. CDR3 DNA sequence: TGTGCCAGTAGTATAGCCGGGACGGCGAACACTGAAGCTTTCTTT.

As DNA, the CDR3 is TGTGCCAGCAGTGGAGGAAGGGGCGGGGGCTCAAGCTCCTACGAGCAGTACTTC. Translated: CASSGGRGGGSSSYEQYF. The chain has TRBV2 and TRBJ2-7; weak D call: TRBD2 (7 bases). This CDR3 has 18 residues. Trimming left V 4 bases short and J 0 bases short, with 22 bases between. Germline assignment: CDR1 SNHLY and CDR2 FYNNEI.

The V call is TRBV5-1, the J call TRBJ2-3; 12 bases agree with TRBD2. CDR3 size: 15 residues. Unmatched junction bases numbered 2, after V lost 0 bases and J lost 6 bases. The V gene's germline CDR1 is SGHRS and CDR2 YFSETQ. The CDR3 sequence: CASSLVLAGGDTQYF. In nucleotides, the CDR3 is TGCGCCAGCAGCTTGGTACTAGCGGGGGGCGATACGCAGTATTTT. Drawing the rest from reference TRBV5-1 and TRBJ2-3, the complete variable domain is KAGVTQTPRYLIKTRGQQVTLSCSPISGHRSVSWYQQTPGQGLQFLFEYFSETQRNKGNFPGRFSGRQFSNSRSEMNVSTLELGDSALYLCASSLVLAGGDTQYFGPGTRLTVL.

V is TRBV10-3 and J is TRBJ2-1; 13 bases align to TRBD2. V shed 6 bases and J 4 bases; nucleotides not matched to a gene: 0. Germline V gene sequence: CDR1 ENHRY, CDR2 SYGVKD. The CDR3 loop spans 14 amino acids. CDR3 region: CAIRTSGGYNEQFF. In DNA, the CDR3 is TGTGCCATCAGGACTAGCGGGGGGTACAATGAGCAGTTCTTC.

The genes are TRBV9 and TRBJ2-5; 9 bases fit TRBD2. CDR3 length: 15 residues. J lost 5 bases, V lost 6 bases, and 11 bases had no gene match. Germline CDR1 is SGDLS and CDR2 is YYNGEE. For the CDR3, the DNA is TGTGCCAGCAACGGGGCGGGACTAGCTGGGGAGACCCAGTACTTC. The encoded protein is CASNGAGLAGETQYF. Full variable domain (missing parts from reference TRBV9 and TRBJ2-5): DSGVTQTPKHLITATGQRVTLRCSPRSGDLSVYWYQQSLDQGLQFLIQYYNGEERAKGNILERFSAQQFPDLHSELNLSSLELGDSALYFCASNGAGLAGETQYFGPGTRLLVL.

This clone occurred many times. The chain employs TRBV19 and TRBJ2-5, with D perhaps TRBD1 or TRBD2 (5 bases each). The CDR3 is 15 residues long. In germline, CDR1 is LNHDA, CDR2 SQIVND (reference sequence). V was cut by 5 bases and J by 0 bases, with 13 bases left in between. In DNA form, the CDR3 reads TGTGCCAGTAGTCCTTGGGGGAGCAACCAAGAGACCCAGTACTTC. Protein: CASSPWGSNQETQYF.

V gene TRBV7-2 combines with J gene TRBJ1-3; D remains unclear. CDR3 size: 14 residues. Germline CDR1 reads SGHTA; CDR2 reads FQGNSA. V was trimmed by 0 bases and J by 4 bases, leaving 7 bases between them. DNA for the CDR3: TGTGCCAGCAGCTTAGCAGCGGGAGGAAACACCATATATTTT. Encoded protein: CASSLAAGGNTIYF.

The chain is built from TRBV12-3 or TRBV12-4 and TRBJ1-6; a weak D match, TRBD1 (5 bases). The CDR3 loop spans 13 amino acids. Trimming took 6 bases from V and 6 from J, leaving 9 bases between them. The CDR3: CASSPGPNSPLHF. The CDR3 nucleotides are TGTGCCAGCAGCCCGGGACCTAATTCACCCCTCCACTTT.

V usage is TRBV24-1 and J usage is TRBJ2-1; 7 bases agree with TRBD2. Losses at the gene ends were 9 bases for V and 3 bases for J; bases not matched to a gene: 7. Germline V lookup: CDR1 KGHDR, CDR2 SFDVKD. The CDR3 covers 14 residues. The CDR3 DNA sequence: TGTGCCACCGGGGGGGGAGGACTCTACAATGAGCAGTTCTTC. Its translation is CATGGGGLYNEQFF.

The V call is TRBV6-2 or TRBV6-3, the J call TRBJ2-7; possibly TRBD1 for D (6 bases). From germline, CDR1 is MNHEY and CDR2 SVGEGT. The CDR3 is 17 amino acids. The V end lost 0 bases, the J end lost 2 bases, and 17 bases lay between the germline ends. Here the CDR3 reads CASSYSGGGSGAYEQYF. The CDR3 DNA reads TGTGCCAGCAGTTACTCGGGTGGCGGATCAGGGGCCTACGAGCAGTACTTC.

This chain joins TRBV19 and TRBJ2-5, with 9 bases that match TRBD1. The CDR3 has 13 amino acids. CDR1 is LNHDA, CDR2 SQIVND, per germline (reference sequence). J was trimmed by 5 bases and V by 5 bases; bases with no gene match: 3. The CDR3 coding sequence is TGTGCCAGTAGTCAGACAGGGGGGGAGACCCAGTACTTC. Residues: CASSQTGGETQYF.

This chain uses TRBV4-1 with TRBJ1-4; the D is unclear. CDR1 MGHRA and CDR2 YSYEKL come from the germline V gene. The CDR3 totals 17 residues. V was clipped by 2 bases and J by 0 bases, with 13 bases between them. The CDR3 nucleotides are TGCGCCAGCAGCCAAATGGCCGAGGCCGCAACTAATGAAAAACTGTTTTTT. Protein sequence: CASSQMAEAATNEKLFF.

V gene TRBV4-1 combines with J gene TRBJ1-6, with 7 bases identical to TRBD1. V lost 6 bases to trimming and J lost 10 bases; unmatched junction nucleotides: 12. The CDR3 spans 15 residues. From germline, CDR1 is MGHRA and CDR2 YSYEKL. CDR3 loop: CASRGAGGVFSPLHF. CDR3 bases: TGCGCCAGCAGAGGGGCAGGGGGGGTTTTCTCACCCCTCCACTTT.

The chain employs TRBV11-2 and TRBJ2-1; perhaps D is TRBD1 or TRBD2 (5 bases each). Trimming pared 0 bases from V and 8 bases from J, leaving 17 bases between. CDR1 is SGHAT, CDR2 FQNNGV, per germline. This CDR3 spans 16 amino acids. CDR3 in amino acids: CASSLEGTQAWDEQFF. In DNA form, the CDR3 reads TGTGCCAGCAGCTTAGAAGGGACGCAGGCCTGGGATGAGCAGTTCTTC.

The genes are TRBV7-3 and TRBJ2-1; TRBD2 might be the D (6 bases). The germline gives CDR1 SGHTA, CDR2 FQGTGA. The CDR3 runs to 16 residues. With 5 bases removed from V and 0 bases from J, the gap between germline ends came to 14 bases. The CDR3 loop is CASSGSGLSSYNEQFF. In DNA, the CDR3 is TGTGCCAGCAGCGGCTCGGGACTCAGCTCCTACAATGAGCAGTTCTTC.

This chain links TRBV5-4 with TRBJ2-7; 9 nucleotides match TRBD2. Germline V gene lookup returns CDR1 SGHNT and CDR2 YYREEE (reference sequence). The CDR3 runs 13 residues. The trim removed 4 bases at V and 7 bases at J, leaving 6 bases unmatched. CDR3 sequence reads: CASSRAGGLEQYF. In DNA, the CDR3 is TGTGCCAGCAGCCGAGCGGGGGGTCTAGAGCAGTACTTC.